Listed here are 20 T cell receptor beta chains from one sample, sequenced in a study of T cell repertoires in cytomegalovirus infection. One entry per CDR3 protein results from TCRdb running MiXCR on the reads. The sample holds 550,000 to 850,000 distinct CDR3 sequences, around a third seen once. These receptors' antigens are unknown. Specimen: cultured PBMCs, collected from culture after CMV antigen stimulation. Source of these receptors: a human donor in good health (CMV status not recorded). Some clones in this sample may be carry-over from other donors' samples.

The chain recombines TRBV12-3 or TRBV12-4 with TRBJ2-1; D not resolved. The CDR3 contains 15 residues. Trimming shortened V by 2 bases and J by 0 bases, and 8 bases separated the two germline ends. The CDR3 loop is CASSLFASSYNEQFF. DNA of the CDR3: TGTGCCAGCAGTTTATTTGCAAGCTCCTACAATGAGCAGTTCTTC.

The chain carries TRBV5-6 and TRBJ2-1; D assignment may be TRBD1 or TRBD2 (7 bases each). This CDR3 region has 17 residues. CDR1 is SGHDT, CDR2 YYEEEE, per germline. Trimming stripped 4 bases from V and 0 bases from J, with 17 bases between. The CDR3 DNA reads TGTGCCAGCAGCCCAGCGGGACAGCGAAGCTCCTACAATGAGCAGTTCTTC. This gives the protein CASSPAGQRSSYNEQFF.

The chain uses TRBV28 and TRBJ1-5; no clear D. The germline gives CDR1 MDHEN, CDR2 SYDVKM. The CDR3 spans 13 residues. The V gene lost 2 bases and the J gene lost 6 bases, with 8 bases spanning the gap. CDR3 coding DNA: TGTGCCAGCAGTTTAATGTTTGGTCAGCCCCAGCATTTT. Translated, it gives CASSLMFGQPQHF.

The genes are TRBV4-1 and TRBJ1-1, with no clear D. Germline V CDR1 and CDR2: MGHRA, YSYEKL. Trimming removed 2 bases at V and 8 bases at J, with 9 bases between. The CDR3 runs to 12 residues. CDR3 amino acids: CASSQTPKEAFF. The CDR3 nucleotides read TGCGCCAGCAGCCAAACCCCAAAAGAAGCTTTCTTT.

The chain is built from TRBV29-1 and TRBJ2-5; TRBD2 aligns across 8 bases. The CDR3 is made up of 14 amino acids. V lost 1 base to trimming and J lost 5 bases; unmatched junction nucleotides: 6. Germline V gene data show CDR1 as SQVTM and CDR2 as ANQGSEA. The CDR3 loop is CSVEGVAGRETQYF. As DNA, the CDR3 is TGCAGCGTTGAAGGGGTAGCGGGAAGGGAGACCCAGTACTTC.

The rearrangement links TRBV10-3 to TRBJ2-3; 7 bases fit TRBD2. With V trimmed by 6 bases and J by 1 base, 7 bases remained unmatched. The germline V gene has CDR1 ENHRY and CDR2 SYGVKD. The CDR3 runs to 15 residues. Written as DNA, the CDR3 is TGTGCCATCAGCGTCGGGGCGGGGGGCACAGATACGCAGTATTTT. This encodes CAISVGAGGTDTQYF.

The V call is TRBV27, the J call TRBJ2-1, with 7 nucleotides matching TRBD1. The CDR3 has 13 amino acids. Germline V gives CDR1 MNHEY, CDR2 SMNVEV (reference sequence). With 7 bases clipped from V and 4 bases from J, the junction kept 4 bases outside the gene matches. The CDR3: CASKGTVYNEQFF. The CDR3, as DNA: TGTGCCAGCAAAGGGACAGTATACAATGAGCAGTTCTTC.

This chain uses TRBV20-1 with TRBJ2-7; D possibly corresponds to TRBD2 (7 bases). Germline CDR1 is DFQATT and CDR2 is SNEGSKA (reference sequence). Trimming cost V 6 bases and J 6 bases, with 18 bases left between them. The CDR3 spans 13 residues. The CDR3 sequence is CSARDREGVEQYF. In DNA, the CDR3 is TGCAGTGCCCGGGATAGGGAGGGGGTCGAGCAGTACTTC.

CDR3 DNA: TGTGCCAGCAGCCCTAAATCGGAGGCATATAGCAATCAGCCCCAGCATTTT. Translated, it gives CASSPKSEAYSNQPQHF. The gene calls are TRBV28 and TRBJ1-5, with D unresolved. The CDR3 runs 17 residues. Germline values: CDR1 MDHEN, CDR2 SYDVKM. The V end was cut by 6 bases, the J end by 0 bases, with 18 bases between.

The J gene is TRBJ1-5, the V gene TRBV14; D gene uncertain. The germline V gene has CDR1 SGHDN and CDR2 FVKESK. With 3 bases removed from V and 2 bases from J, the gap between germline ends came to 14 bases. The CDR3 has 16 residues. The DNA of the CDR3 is TGTGCCAGCAGCCAGAAACCTTGGGATGGCAATCAGCCCCAGCATTTT. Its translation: CASSQKPWDGNQPQHF.

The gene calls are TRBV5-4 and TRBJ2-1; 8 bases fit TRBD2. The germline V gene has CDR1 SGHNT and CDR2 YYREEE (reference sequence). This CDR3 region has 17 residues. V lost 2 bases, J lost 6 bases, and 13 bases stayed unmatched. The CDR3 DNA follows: TGTGCCAGCAGCTTACCTTGGGTAGCGGGGACATTCAATGAGCAGTTCTTC. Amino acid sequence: CASSLPWVAGTFNEQFF.

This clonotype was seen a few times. In DNA form, the CDR3 reads TGTGCCAGCCGGGGATCCGGGACTTCACCCTCTGGGGCCAACGTCCTGACTTTC. Protein product: CASRGSGTSPSGANVLTF. This chain joins TRBV7-9 and TRBJ2-6, with a tentative D call TRBD2 (6 bases). Deletions cut 8 bases from V and 0 bases from J, with 20 bases between. Germline V lookup: CDR1 SEHNR, CDR2 FQNEAQ (reference sequence). The CDR3 is made up of 18 amino acids.

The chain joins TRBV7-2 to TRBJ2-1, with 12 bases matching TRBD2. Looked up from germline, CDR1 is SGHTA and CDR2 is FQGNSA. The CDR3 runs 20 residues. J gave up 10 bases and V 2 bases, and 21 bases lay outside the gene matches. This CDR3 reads CASSLRSGAGASGGAGEQFF. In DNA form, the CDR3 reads TGTGCCAGCAGCTTAAGGTCCGGGGCAGGGGCTAGCGGGGGGGCCGGGGAGCAGTTCTTC.

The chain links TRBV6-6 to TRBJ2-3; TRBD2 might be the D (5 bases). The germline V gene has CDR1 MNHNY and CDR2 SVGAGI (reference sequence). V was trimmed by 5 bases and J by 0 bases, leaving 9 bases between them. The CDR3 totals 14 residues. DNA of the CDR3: TGTGCCAGCAGTGTACGGACTAGCACAGATACGCAGTATTTT. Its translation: CASSVRTSTDTQYF.

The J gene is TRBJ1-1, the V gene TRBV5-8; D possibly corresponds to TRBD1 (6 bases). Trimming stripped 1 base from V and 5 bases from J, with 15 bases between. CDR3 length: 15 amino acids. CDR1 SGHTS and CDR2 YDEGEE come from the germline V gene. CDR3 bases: TGTGCCAGCAGCTTGTATCGGGGGCCGGGTACTGAAGCTTTCTTT. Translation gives CASSLYRGPGTEAFF.

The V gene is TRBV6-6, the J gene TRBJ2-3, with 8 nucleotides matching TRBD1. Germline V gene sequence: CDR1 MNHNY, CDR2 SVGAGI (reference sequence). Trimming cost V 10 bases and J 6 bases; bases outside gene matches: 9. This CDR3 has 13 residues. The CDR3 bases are TGTGCCATTACGGACAGGGCAAAGGATACGCAGTATTTT. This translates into CAITDRAKDTQYF.

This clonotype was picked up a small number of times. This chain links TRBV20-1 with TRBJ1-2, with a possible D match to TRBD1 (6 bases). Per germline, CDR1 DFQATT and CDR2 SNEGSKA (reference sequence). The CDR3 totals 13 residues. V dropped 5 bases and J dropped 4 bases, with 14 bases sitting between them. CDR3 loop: CSAGGAAIYGYTF. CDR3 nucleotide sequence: TGCAGTGCTGGGGGCGCTGCGATCTATGGCTACACCTTC.

CDR3 sequence reads: CASSQLSGFASYNSPLHF. Written as DNA, the CDR3 is TGTGCCAGCAGCCAACTATCCGGGTTTGCCTCCTATAATTCACCCCTCCACTTT. The chain employs TRBV7-2 and TRBJ1-6; D is uncertain. Trimming took off 5 bases at V and 0 bases at J, with 17 bases between the two ends. The CDR3 has 18 amino acids. Germline assignment: CDR1 SGHTA and CDR2 FQGNSA.

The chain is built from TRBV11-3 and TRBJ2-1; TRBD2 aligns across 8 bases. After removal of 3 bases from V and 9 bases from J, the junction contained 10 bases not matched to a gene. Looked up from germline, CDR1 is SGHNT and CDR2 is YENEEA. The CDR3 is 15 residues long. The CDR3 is CASSFSLGAGAEQFF. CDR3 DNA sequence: TGTGCCAGCAGCTTCTCCCTAGGAGCGGGGGCTGAGCAGTTCTTC.

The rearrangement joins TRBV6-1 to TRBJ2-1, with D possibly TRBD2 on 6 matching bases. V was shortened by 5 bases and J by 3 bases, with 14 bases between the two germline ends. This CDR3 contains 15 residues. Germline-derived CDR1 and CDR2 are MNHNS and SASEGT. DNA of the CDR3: TGTGCCAGCAGTTATGGGCCTAGCGACTACAATGAGCAGTTCTTC. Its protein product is CASSYGPSDYNEQFF.